This T cell receptor (beta chain) comes out of a study of Ad26.COV2.S vaccination and SARS-CoV-2 variants. Treatment noted: roughly 18 received Ad26.COV2.S at low or high dose, single or two shots; about 5 received placebo; per-sample allocation not given. The samples were gathered on day 63 after the first injection of vaccine or placebo. Assay used: immunoSEQ multiplex PCR; TCRdb lists only in-frame clones, some missing. The table includes some 640,000 clones, about 89% detected once. V was clipped by 5 bases and J by 1 base, with 10 bases between them. The length of the CDR3 is 14 residues. CDR1 is LNHNV, CDR2 YYDKDF, per germline (reference sequence).

This TCR was recovered from a person between 18 and 65 years old who received the Ad26.COV2.S COVID-19 vaccine or a placebo. Sequencing used peripheral blood, obtained in a trial of Ad26.COV2.S vaccine versus placebo. The V and J genes are TRBV15 and TRBJ2-3, with TRBD2 as a possible D gene (5 bases). This CDR3 is CATSPEEGTDTQYF. The CDR3 DNA reads TGTGCCACCAGCCCAGAGGAGGGCACAGATACGCAGTATTTT.